Listed here is a single T cell receptor beta chain. Its recognized antigen is unknown. No base quality values were provided; no much bigger clone lies one nucleotide off. The germline ends are 6 bases apart after V is trimmed by 1 base and J by 2 bases. The germline V gene sets CDR1 to KGHSH and CDR2 to LQKENI. Spanning cysteine to phenylalanine, the CDR3 consists of 13 amino acids. The entry retains the CDR3 DNA only, 39 bases that are in frame from base 1. This entry comes from a study of blood T cell repertoires in COVID-19 (dated by TCRdb to the early 2020s). Concerning the study at large: The collaborator samples originated in the United States, Italy and Spain and spanned the acute and convalescent phases of COVID-19. Subjects who had been exposed to COVID-19, were actively infected with it, or had recovered from it provided the deeply sampled blood TCRbeta repertoires that made up the dataset. Nearly every sample came with metadata listing a de-identified subject ID, COVID-19 status, age in years and sex. The repertoires were released in a freely available public database intended as a resource for research on the immune response to SARS-CoV-2. The material from the prospective study consisted of cDNA or gDNA derived from T cells, B-cell-depleted T cells, or PBMCs. HLA class I and class II types, where available, came from metadata supplied by the sample provider rather than from assay-based typing. The samples were drawn from two sources: the first 160 participants of the ongoing ImmuneRACE study, and 950 to 1,500 subjects contributed by 6 global collaborators. The study at large found these results: Clinical and demographic metadata were provided uncurated, with the amount varying by source and participant.

Each collaborating institution followed its own protocols to collect whole blood in K2EDTA tubes. For TCRbeta analysis, collaborator samples were shipped as frozen whole blood, as isolated PBMCs, or as DNA extracted from either sample type. TCRbeta CDR3 regions were amplified from genomic DNA by means of the immunoSEQ Assay, a bias-controlled multiplex PCR. The study's own analysis went as follows. The number of nucleated cells in each sample was estimated from the amplification of reference gene primers within the assay. Sequence reads were collapsed and filtered to measure the absolute abundance of every unique TCRbeta CDR3 rearrangement. For each sample, productive Simpson clonality was calculated as the square root of Simpson's diversity index over productive rearrangements. TCRdb re-hosts the immuneACCESS table, in-frame sequences only. Its copies lack some clones; in the studies checked, an unresolved V gene accounts for under half of them, and the cause for the rest is not known. The DNA gave D and trimming, while V, J and clone size come from that table. Within this sample are tens of thousands of clones, with 65% to 90% of them counted one time only. The ten largest account for around 19% of the sample.

The V and J segments used are TRBV18 and TRBJ2-7; the best D guess is TRBD2, with 5 bases matching. The TCR was taken from a human donor in a cohort sampled during active COVID-19. Sample: peripheral blood. Read as DNA, the sequence is TGTGCCAGCTCACCACGGGGAGCCTACGAGCAGTACTTC. Translated, this gives CASSPRGAYEQYF.